The present TCR beta chain was sequenced within a study of blood T cell repertoires in COVID-19. Profiled with immunoSEQ multiplex PCR; TCRdb holds only in-frame clones, not every one. In the table there are hundreds of thousands of clones, 88% of which are singletons. Material: peripheral blood. The TCR comes from a woman aged 45-65 years with active or convalescent COVID-19.

CDR3 in DNA: TGTGCCAGCAGCTTCTCAGGGTTGGAGAGCTCTGGAAACACCATATATTTT. It yields the protein CASSFSGLESSGNTIYF. J is TRBJ1-3 and V is TRBV7-9; TRBD1 is a possible D gene (5 bases). The germline V and J ends were trimmed by 3 bases and 0 bases, with 15 bases remaining between them. The length of the CDR3 is 17 residues. Germline CDR1 is SEHNR and CDR2 is FQNEAQ (reference sequence).